A single sample is the source of the 27 T cell receptor beta chains below, sequenced in a study of immune evolution from preneoplasia to lung adenocarcinoma. Data came from immunoSEQ multiplex PCR; TCRdb stores just in-frame clones and leaves some out. The sample shows some 2,900 clones, 80% to 90% of them seen only once. The material sequenced was FFPE adjacent normal lung tissue. These receptors were collected from a person between 65 and 80 years old with lung adenocarcinoma.

The J gene is TRBJ2-5, the V gene TRBV5-1; 10 positions match TRBD1. The CDR3 contains 16 residues. Per germline, CDR1 SGHRS and CDR2 YFSETQ. V lost 8 bases and J lost 0; bases outside the gene matches: 10. The CDR3 protein is CASYNGGQGYQETQYF. CDR3 nucleotide sequence: TGCGCCAGTTATAATGGGGGACAGGGGTACCAAGAGACCCAGTACTTC.

For this clone: Germline and junction disagree at one end, which may indicate a read error. The gene calls are TRBV7-7 and TRBJ2-1; 9 nucleotides line up with TRBD2. The germline V gene has CDR1 SSHAT and CDR2 FNYEAQ (reference sequence). The CDR3 has 15 amino acids. The CDR3 loop is CASSSSGAAAAEQFF. In DNA form, the CDR3 reads TGTGCTAGCAGCTCTAGCGGGGCCGCCGCGGCTGAGCAGTTCTTC.

This clone appeared a single time. This chain uses TRBV4-2 with TRBJ1-6; TRBD1 matches 8 bases. Looked up from germline, CDR1 is LGHNA and CDR2 is YNFKEQ. Germline trimming cut 1 base from V and 8 bases from J; bases unmatched to any gene: 7. This CDR3 has 16 amino acids. The CDR3 DNA reads TGTGCCAGCAGCCAAGGGCCAGGGGGCTGGGATTCACCCCTCCACTTT. It specifies CASSQGPGGWDSPLHF.

V and J are TRBV7-6 and TRBJ2-2; D may be TRBD2 (5 bases). The CDR3 runs 13 residues. V was shortened by 5 bases and J by 7 bases, with 11 bases between the two germline ends. The germline gives CDR1 SGHVS, CDR2 FNYEAQ. The chain's CDR3 is CASSTRVNGELFF. CDR3 DNA sequence: TGTGCCAGCAGCACTAGGGTGAACGGGGAGCTGTTTTTT. Full variable domain (remainder filled in from reference TRBV7-6 and TRBJ2-2): GAGVSQSPRYKVTKRGQDVALRCDPISGHVSLYWYRQALGQGPEFLTYFNYEAQQDKSGLPNDRFSAERPEGSISTLTIQRTEQRDSAMYRCASSTRVNGELFFGEGSRLTVL.

In its sample, this clone was seen once. The chain joins TRBV30 to TRBJ1-4; weak D call: TRBD1 (6 bases). The germline V gene has CDR1 GTSNPN and CDR2 SVGIG (reference sequence). This CDR3 is built from 16 residues. The V end was cut by 5 bases, the J end by 0 bases, with 16 bases between. This chain's CDR3 is CAWAGGGFSTNEKLFF. The CDR3 DNA follows: TGTGCCTGGGCAGGAGGGGGATTCTCAACTAATGAAAAACTGTTTTTT.

The rearrangement joins TRBV2 to TRBJ1-1; maybe TRBD1 (5 bases). The CDR3 has 14 residues. V was cut by 7 bases and J by 6 bases, with 18 bases left in between. Germline CDR1 and CDR2: SNHLY and FYNNEI. CDR3 in amino acids: CASTSQGGVPEAFF. In DNA, the CDR3 is TGTGCCAGCACATCGCAGGGAGGTGTCCCTGAAGCTTTCTTT.

Details on this clone: Since the CDR3 does not end with the conserved phenylalanine or tryptophan, this likely comes from a read error. The chain combines TRBV6-5 with TRBJ2-7; TRBD1 matches at 8 bases. V trimming: 0 bases; J trimming: 0 bases; junction bases outside the gene matches: 4. Germline V CDR1 and CDR2: MNHEY, SVGAGI. The CDR3 is 16 amino acids. The CDR3 DNA sequence: TGTGCCAGCAGTTACTCTGGACAGGGAAGCTCCTACGAGCAGTACGCC. This gives the protein CASSYSGQGSSYEQYA.

The chain is built from TRBV20-1 and TRBJ1-1; D not certain. The V gene's germline CDR1 is DFQATT and CDR2 SNEGSKA (reference sequence). Trimming stripped 4 bases from V and 7 bases from J, with 7 bases between. CDR3 length: 10 amino acids. The CDR3 spells CSAKRGEAFF. CDR3 DNA sequence: TGCAGTGCTAAAAGAGGTGAAGCTTTCTTT.

The chain couples TRBV16 to TRBJ2-1; 8 nucleotides line up with TRBD2. The V and J ends lost 8 bases and 4 bases, in that order; junction bases with no gene match: 10. The germline V gene encodes CDR1 KGHSY and CDR2 FQNENV. The CDR3 runs 15 residues. Here the CDR3 reads CASFAAGAAYNEQFF. CDR3 in DNA: TGTGCCAGCTTCGCAGCGGGAGCCGCTTACAATGAGCAGTTCTTC.

This chain links TRBV5-1 with TRBJ1-4, with 7 bases fitting TRBD1. Per germline, CDR1 SGHRS and CDR2 YFSETQ. Trimming at V came to 7 bases and at J to 4 bases, leaving 10 bases not matched to a gene. This CDR3 is 15 amino acids long. DNA of the CDR3: TGCGCCAGCTTCGACCCAGGGACAGATAATGAAAAACTGTTTTTT. Translation: CASFDPGTDNEKLFF.

This clone was seen only a few times. This chain joins TRBV6-5 and TRBJ2-2, with a weak D call TRBD1 (5 bases). CDR1 and CDR2 from the germline V gene are MNHEY and SVGAGI. This CDR3 is built from 15 residues. Trimming pared 5 bases from V and 6 bases from J, leaving 16 bases between. CDR3 in amino acids: CASSQGVTLSGELFF. In DNA, the CDR3 is TGTGCCAGCAGTCAAGGGGTCACTCTATCCGGGGAGCTGTTTTTT.

The chain employs TRBV28 and TRBJ1-2; D perhaps matches TRBD1 (6 bases). CDR1 is MDHEN and CDR2 is SYDVKM in the germline V gene. The CDR3 extends over 15 amino acids. V was shortened by 2 bases and J by 5 bases, with 15 bases between the two germline ends. This CDR3 is CASSLHGGAAYGYTF. CDR3 nucleotides: TGTGCCAGCAGTTTACACGGGGGGGCGGCATATGGCTACACCTTC.

The chain links TRBV6-5 to TRBJ1-1; TRBD1 is a possible D gene (5 bases). This CDR3 is 15 amino acids long. Germline values: CDR1 MNHEY, CDR2 SVGAGI. The V gene lost 2 bases and the J gene lost 1 base, with 11 bases spanning the gap. The CDR3 protein is CASSYSQQGNTEAFF. The DNA for the CDR3 is TGTGCCAGCAGTTACAGTCAGCAGGGGAACACTGAAGCTTTCTTT.

This clone rates as large. This rearrangement joins TRBV28 to TRBJ1-2, with TRBD1 matching over 10 bases. Germline lookup yields CDR1 MDHEN and CDR2 SYDVKM. The length of the CDR3 is 13 residues. V shed 11 bases and J 5 bases; nucleotides not matched to a gene: 8. The CDR3 region has the DNA TGTGCCGCCGGACAGGGGGGGACATATGGCTACACCTTC. Amino acid sequence: CAAGQGGTYGYTF.

This clone has a single count. The CDR3: CASSLRQGPISDTQYF. The CDR3 DNA follows: TGTGCCAGCAGTTTAAGGCAGGGACCGATTTCGGATACGCAGTATTTT. The chain joins TRBV28 to TRBJ2-3, with D possibly being TRBD1 or TRBD2 (5 bases each). Germline lookup yields CDR1 MDHEN and CDR2 SYDVKM. The CDR3 is 16 amino acids. Trimming shortened V by 2 bases and J by 6 bases, and 18 bases separated the two germline ends. Full variable domain (missing parts from reference TRBV28 and TRBJ2-3): DVKVTQSSRYLVKRTGEKVFLECVQDMDHENMFWYRQDPGLGLRLIYFSYDVKMKEKGDIPEGYSVSREKKERFSLILESASTNQTSMYLCASSLRQGPISDTQYFGPGTRLTVL.

Regarding this clone: A junction boundary mismatches the germline segment, possibly from a read error. J is TRBJ1-5 and V is TRBV27, with TRBD1 as a possible D gene (6 bases). CDR3 size: 15 residues. Looked up from germline, CDR1 is MNHEY and CDR2 is SMNVEV (reference sequence). The CDR3 DNA reads as TGTGTCAGCAGTTTATTTGCCAGGGGTGGTCAGCCCCAGCATTTT. It codes for CVSSLFARGGQPQHF.

The chain uses TRBV5-1 and TRBJ2-7; 8 bases agree with TRBD1. Germline V gene lookup returns CDR1 SGHRS and CDR2 YFSETQ. Trimming cost V 1 base and J 3 bases; bases outside gene matches: 6. CDR3 length: 15 residues. CDR3 sequence reads: CASSLSGQVGYEQYF. DNA of the CDR3: TGCGCCAGCAGCTTGTCGGGACAGGTGGGCTACGAGCAGTACTTC.

V usage is TRBV5-1 and J usage is TRBJ2-5; 8 nucleotides line up with TRBD1. The CDR3 consists of 15 residues. V dropped 4 bases and J dropped 4; count of bases not matched to a gene: 9. Germline V gene lookup returns CDR1 SGHRS and CDR2 YFSETQ. The CDR3 nucleotides read TGCGCCAGCAGCGGAAATACAGGGGGAGGAGAGACCCAGTACTTC. It specifies CASSGNTGGGETQYF. Variable domain in full (rest from reference TRBV5-1 and TRBJ2-5): KAGVTQTPRYLIKTRGQQVTLSCSPISGHRSVSWYQQTPGQGLQFLFEYFSETQRNKGNFPGRFSGRQFSNSRSEMNVSTLELGDSALYLCASSGNTGGGETQYFGPGTRLLVL.

The CDR3 loop is CASSPRAGGYEQYF. The CDR3 region has the DNA TGTGCCAGCTCACCACGGGCAGGGGGCTACGAGCAGTACTTC. V is TRBV18 and J is TRBJ2-7; TRBD1 matches 7 bases. The CDR3 is 14 amino acids. The V gene end was trimmed by 1 base and the J gene end by 3 bases; junction bases not matched to a gene: 3. CDR1 and CDR2 (germline): KGHSH, LQKENI.

This chain uses TRBV5-1 with TRBJ2-7, with D uncertain. V was pared by 5 bases and J by 4 bases, with 13 bases between. This CDR3 is 13 amino acids long. Germline values: CDR1 SGHRS, CDR2 YFSETQ. The CDR3 DNA is TGCGCCAGCAGAGGAGCAAGCCCGTACGAGCAGTACTTC. Protein sequence: CASRGASPYEQYF.

As concerns this clone: The same CDR3 can be traced to other DNA sequences in this sample. This chain links TRBV11-3 with TRBJ2-7, with unresolved D. In germline, CDR1 is SGHNT, CDR2 YENEEA. V was shortened by 0 bases and J by 3 bases, with 6 bases between the two germline ends. The CDR3 sequence is 13 residues long. CDR3 loop: CASSLDVGYEQYF. The CDR3 bases are TGTGCCAGCAGCTTAGATGTCGGCTACGAGCAGTACTTC.

The chain joins TRBV5-1 to TRBJ2-7; 13 positions agree with TRBD2. Germline lookup yields CDR1 SGHRS and CDR2 YFSETQ. The CDR3 extends over 15 amino acids. V dropped 1 base and J dropped 7; count of bases not matched to a gene: 5. The CDR3 DNA is TGCGCCAGCAGCTTGACTAGCGGGAGGGCCGATGAGCAGTACTTC. Its protein is CASSLTSGRADEQYF.

The chain carries TRBV19 and TRBJ2-2; 10 bases align to TRBD2. The trim removed 3 bases at V and 9 bases at J, leaving 10 bases unmatched. Germline loops: CDR1 LNHDA, CDR2 SQIVND (reference sequence). The CDR3 is made up of 16 amino acids. The CDR3 here is CASSIRTSGNRRELFF. The CDR3, as DNA: TGTGCCAGTAGTATTAGGACTAGCGGAAACCGTCGGGAGCTGTTTTTT.

V is TRBV29-1 and J is TRBJ2-2; D is perhaps TRBD2 (6 bases). The V gene's germline CDR1 is SQVTM and CDR2 ANQGSEA. The length of the CDR3 is 14 residues. With 7 bases removed from V and 4 bases from J, the gap between germline ends came to 16 bases. In nucleotides, the CDR3 is TGCAGCGCCTTTGGGGGGATCGGCACCGGGGAGCTGTTTTTT. Translating it yields CSAFGGIGTGELFF.

The genes are TRBV7-6 and TRBJ2-1; 8 positions match TRBD2. The germline V gene encodes CDR1 SGHVS and CDR2 FNYEAQ. The CDR3 spans 16 residues. Trimming at V came to 4 bases and at J to 8 bases, leaving 13 bases not matched to a gene. CDR3 DNA: TGTGCCAGCAGCTCGAGAATAGCGGGGACGGGGGATGAGCAGTTCTTC. This gives the protein CASSSRIAGTGDEQFF.

The chain uses TRBV7-2 and TRBJ1-3; D call uncertain. V was clipped by 1 base and J by 0 bases, with 16 bases between them. The CDR3 has 18 amino acids. Germline-derived CDR1 and CDR2 are SGHTA and FQGNSA. CDR3 coding DNA: TGTGCCAGCAGCTTAGTTTTTCGGGGATTACGCTCTGGAAACACCATATATTTT. It encodes CASSLVFRGLRSGNTIYF.

J is TRBJ2-5 and V is TRBV20-1; no firm D call. Germline CDR1 DFQATT, CDR2 SNEGSKA (reference sequence). This CDR3 region has 10 residues. With 6 bases removed from V and 4 bases from J, the gap between germline ends came to 6 bases. CDR3 loop: CSAARETQYF. The CDR3 nucleotides are TGCAGTGCGGCTCGAGAGACCCAGTACTTC.